This T cell receptor (beta chain) was documented in a study of lymphopenia after photon versus proton radiotherapy. Sequencing used immunoSEQ multiplex PCR; TCRdb keeps in-frame clones, though not all of them. This sample has approximately 25,000 clones, with around four fifths found just once. Trimming at V came to 5 bases and at J to 6 bases, leaving 4 bases not matched to a gene. The germline V gene has CDR1 KGHSH and CDR2 LQKENI. The CDR3 contains 13 residues. This receptor was taken from a woman aged 70-85 years with pancreatic cancer. This chain links TRBV18 with TRBJ2-7; TRBD2 aligns across 10 bases. The sequenced sample was peripheral blood, obtained from a patient treated with proton-based radiotherapy. The CDR3 coding sequence is TGTGCCAGCTCAGCCCTAGCGGGAGTCGAGCAGTACTTC. It yields the protein CASSALAGVEQYF.